Below, 17 T cell receptor beta chains from the same sample are listed, as sequenced in a study of blood T cell repertoires in COVID-19. Sequencing used immunoSEQ multiplex PCR; TCRdb keeps in-frame clones, though not all of them. The table shows around 260,000 clones, with 80% to 95% occurring only once. The sample comprised peripheral blood. These receptors were taken from a woman aged 25 to 39 with COVID-19, enrolled during active disease.

The V and J genes are TRBV6-2 or TRBV6-3 and TRBJ2-5; possible D gene TRBD1, 5 bases. V lost 2 bases to trimming and J lost 8 bases, with 24 bases between them. The CDR3 totals 17 residues. Per germline, CDR1 MNHEY and CDR2 SVGEGT. CDR3 loop: CASSYRGFGSLSDTQYF. The CDR3 bases are TGTGCCAGCAGTTACAGGGGTTTTGGCTCGCTTTCGGATACCCAGTACTTC.

The chain couples TRBV29-1 to TRBJ1-3; possibly TRBD1 for D (6 bases). In germline, CDR1 is SQVTM, CDR2 ANQGSEA. Between the trimmed V and J ends, which lost 7 bases and 4 bases, there was a span of 14 bases. The CDR3 contains 13 residues. The CDR3 reads CSGIGQLGNTIYF. CDR3 DNA sequence: TGCAGCGGGATCGGACAGTTGGGAAACACCATATATTTT.

This chain connects TRBV30 to TRBJ2-1, with D uncertain. The CDR3 spans 12 residues. The V gene lost 5 bases and the J gene lost 0 bases, with 5 bases spanning the gap. Germline-derived CDR1 and CDR2 are GTSNPN and SVGIG (reference sequence). The CDR3 region has the DNA TGTGCCTGGGCTCGCTCCTACAATGAGCAGTTCTTC. Its protein product is CAWARSYNEQFF. Looking up the rest from reference TRBV30 and TRBJ2-1 gives the full variable domain: SQTIHQWPATLVQPVGSPLSLECTVEGTSNPNLYWYRQAAGRGLQLLFYSVGIGQISSEVPQNLSASRPQDRQFILSSKKLLLSDSGFYLCAWARSYNEQFFGPGTRLTVL.

The V and J genes are TRBV3-1 (or the pseudogene TRBV3-2) and TRBJ2-2, with a weak D call TRBD2 (5 bases). The CDR3 is 16 residues long. The germline V and J ends were trimmed by 1 base and 4 bases, with 13 bases remaining between them. Per the germline V gene, CDR1 is LGHDT and CDR2 is YNNKEL (reference sequence). CDR3 in DNA: TGTGCCAGCAGCCAAGTACAGCCGGACTCCACCGGGGAGCTGTTTTTT. It codes for CASSQVQPDSTGELFF.

The rearrangement uses TRBV9 and TRBJ1-4; D is unresolved. With 1 base removed from V and 6 bases from J, the gap between germline ends came to 13 bases. This CDR3 is 15 amino acids long. The germline V gene has CDR1 SGDLS and CDR2 YYNGEE. For the CDR3, the DNA is TGTGCCAGCAGCGTAAAGTCTCTCGGTCATGAAAAACTGTTTTTT. This encodes CASSVKSLGHEKLFF.

This clone is a singleton in its sample. J is TRBJ2-1 and V is TRBV19, with 7 bases that match TRBD1. Germline values: CDR1 LNHDA, CDR2 SQIVND (reference sequence). V lost 2 bases and J lost 0; bases outside the gene matches: 7. The CDR3 is 17 residues long. In DNA form, the CDR3 reads TGTGCCAGTAGTATAACCCAGGGACAGAGCTCCTACAATGAGCAGTTCTTC. Amino acid sequence: CASSITQGQSSYNEQFF. Together with reference TRBV19 and TRBJ2-1, the CDR3 gives the full variable domain: DGGITQSPKYLFRKEGQNVTLSCEQNLNHDAMYWYRQDPGQGLRLIYYSQIVNDFQKGDIAEGYSVSREKKESFPLTVTSAQKNPTAFYLCASSITQGQSSYNEQFFGPGTRLTVL.

V is TRBV9 and J is TRBJ2-3; D perhaps matches TRBD2 (5 bases). V was trimmed by 0 bases and J by 5 bases, leaving 10 bases between them. The germline CDR1 and CDR2 sequences are SGDLS and YYNGEE. The CDR3 spans 14 residues. The CDR3 DNA reads as TGTGCCAGCAGCGTAGCTGGGAGTATAGATACGCAGTATTTT. It encodes CASSVAGSIDTQYF.

The chain is built from TRBV28 and TRBJ1-5; D perhaps matches TRBD1 (6 bases). Looked up from germline, CDR1 is MDHEN and CDR2 is SYDVKM. The CDR3 loop spans 15 amino acids. The V end was cut by 8 bases, the J end by 1 base, with 15 bases between. The CDR3 loop reads CASRRGGMSNQPQHF. The CDR3 DNA reads TGTGCCAGCCGGAGGGGGGGAATGAGCAATCAGCCCCAGCATTTT.

This clone was detected many times. The chain links TRBV11-2 to TRBJ1-4, with D perhaps TRBD1 (5 bases). The CDR3 covers 14 residues. Germline values: CDR1 SGHAT, CDR2 FQNNGV. V was clipped by 0 bases and J by 8 bases, with 10 bases between them. The CDR3 nucleotides are TGTGCCAGCAGCTTAGAAGGGGTGTCGGAAAAACTGTTTTTT. Translated, it gives CASSLEGVSEKLFF.

V usage is TRBV19 and J usage is TRBJ2-7; 7 bases are shared with TRBD1. The CDR3 covers 14 residues. The trim removed 5 bases at V and 4 bases at J, leaving 8 bases unmatched. Germline V gene sequence: CDR1 LNHDA, CDR2 SQIVND (reference sequence). Here the CDR3 DNA reads TGTGCCAGTAGTGTCTCACAGGGGCTATACGAGCAGTACTTC. Its translation: CASSVSQGLYEQYF.

This rearrangement joins TRBV28 to TRBJ1-2; 7 bases line up with TRBD1. The germline gives CDR1 MDHEN, CDR2 SYDVKM. The CDR3 is 14 amino acids. V was pared by 6 bases and J by 3 bases, with 7 bases of the junction left unmatched. CDR3 residues: CASSPNRGHYGYTF. CDR3 nucleotides: TGTGCCAGCAGCCCGAACAGGGGTCACTATGGCTACACCTTC.

V gene TRBV5-1 combines with J gene TRBJ2-7, with D maybe TRBD1 (5 bases). The ends were cut back, 4 bases at V and 0 bases at J, with 29 bases in the middle. Germline loops: CDR1 SGHRS, CDR2 YFSETQ. The CDR3 length is 20 residues. CDR3 residues: CASSRQPQTNTQRSSYEQYF. The CDR3 nucleotides are TGCGCCAGCAGCAGACAGCCCCAGACCAACACTCAAAGGAGCTCCTACGAGCAGTACTTC. Filled out from reference TRBV5-1 and TRBJ2-7, the complete variable domain reads KAGVTQTPRYLIKTRGQQVTLSCSPISGHRSVSWYQQTPGQGLQFLFEYFSETQRNKGNFPGRFSGRQFSNSRSEMNVSTLELGDSALYLCASSRQPQTNTQRSSYEQYFGPGTRLTVT.

The chain couples TRBV5-1 to TRBJ1-1; 8 bases fit TRBD1. This CDR3 comprises 14 residues. Germline values: CDR1 SGHRS, CDR2 YFSETQ. V lost 3 bases to trimming and J lost 3 bases; unmatched junction nucleotides: 4. The CDR3: CASSYQGAHTEAFF. The CDR3 nucleotides are TGCGCCAGCAGCTACCAGGGGGCGCACACTGAAGCTTTCTTT.

J is TRBJ1-6 and V is TRBV6-5, with no clear D. The length of the CDR3 is 13 residues. V lost 3 bases and J 4 bases, leaving 4 bases between the germline ends. Germline V gene sequence: CDR1 MNHEY, CDR2 SVGAGI. The CDR3 loop reads CASSYSYNSPLHF. The CDR3, as DNA: TGTGCCAGCAGTTATAGTTATAATTCACCCCTCCACTTT.

This clone was recorded once. The V and J genes are TRBV6-2 or TRBV6-3 and TRBJ2-7, with TRBD2 matching 9 bases. The CDR3 runs to 16 residues. The germline V gene has CDR1 MNHEY and CDR2 SVGEGT. Trimming cost V 5 bases and J 1 base; bases outside gene matches: 9. CDR3 residues: CASSGGRAQLSYEQYF. The CDR3 DNA sequence: TGTGCCAGCAGTGGCGGGAGGGCCCAACTTTCCTACGAGCAGTACTTC.

The chain carries TRBV5-4 and TRBJ2-7, with 8 bases fitting TRBD2. From germline, CDR1 is SGHNT and CDR2 YYREEE (reference sequence). CDR3 size: 14 residues. The V gene end was trimmed by 4 bases and the J gene end by 5 bases; junction bases not matched to a gene: 8. The CDR3 DNA sequence: TGTGCCAGCAGCCCCGGGACTAGTCCCCACGAGCAGTACTTC. This gives the protein CASSPGTSPHEQYF.

The CDR3 bases are TGTGCCAGCAGTAACCCGGGACAAGAGACCCAGTACTTC. Translation: CASSNPGQETQYF. The chain is built from TRBV6-6 and TRBJ2-5; weak D call: TRBD2 (5 bases). Trimming cost V 5 bases and J 2 bases, with 9 bases left between them. Germline-derived CDR1 and CDR2 are MNHNY and SVGAGI (reference sequence). There are 13 residues in the CDR3.